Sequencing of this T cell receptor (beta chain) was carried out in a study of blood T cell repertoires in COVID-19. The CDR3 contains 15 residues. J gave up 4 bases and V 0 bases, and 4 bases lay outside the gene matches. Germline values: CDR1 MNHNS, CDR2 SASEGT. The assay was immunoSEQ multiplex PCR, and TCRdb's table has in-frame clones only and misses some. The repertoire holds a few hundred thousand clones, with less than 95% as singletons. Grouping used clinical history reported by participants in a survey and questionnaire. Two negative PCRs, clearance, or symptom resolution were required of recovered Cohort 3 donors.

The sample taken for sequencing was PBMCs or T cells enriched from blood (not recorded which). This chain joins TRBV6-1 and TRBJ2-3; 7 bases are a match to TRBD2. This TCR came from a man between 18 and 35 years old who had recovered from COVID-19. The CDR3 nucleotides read TGTGCCAGCAGTGAAGCGGGAGGGCCTCCAGATACGCAGTATTTT. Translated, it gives CASSEAGGPPDTQYF.